This T cell receptor (beta chain) was identified in a study of cytomegalovirus exposure and HLA in healthy donors (dated by TCRdb to about 2017). Context from the whole study: In an earlier analysis of roughly 500 of the donors, 276 Gb of sequence data and 90 million to 120 million unique TCR beta sequences from about 180 million T cells were reported. Class I and class II HLA loci were covered by the typing at four-digit resolution. Donor age, sex, ethnicity and CMV serostatus were compiled together with the repertoire data. About five DR-DQ haplotypes were handled as single units for association and clustering because linkage in the cohort was strong. Typing coverage varied by locus: 629-630 donors for A, B, C, DRB1 and DQB1; more than 500 for DQA1; about 570 for DPA1; 450 to 480 for DPB1. Roughly 300 gigabases of sequencing data and 70 million to 95 million unique TCR sequences made up an early release that covered fewer than 650 HLA-typed donors. Besides the first cohort of approximately 670 subjects, a separate validation cohort made up of over 100 different subjects was used. The study aimed to test whether cataloging public T cell receptors could reveal signatures of past pathogen exposure. Rather than drawing on any new phenotypic data, the later analysis identified candidate immune exposures from TCR beta sequences and the way those sequences occurred across donors. A later analysis re-analyzed previously published TCR beta repertoires from several hundred donors and added high-resolution HLA genotyping to study TCR occurrence patterns. The study combined high-throughput TCR immunosequencing, statistical association of individual TCRs with disease status, and machine learning to predict cytomegalovirus infection status. Among almost 400 genotyped donors of the cohort, an average of about 240,000 unique TCR beta nucleotide sequences were sequenced per donor, roughly 18% of them non-productive. Of the roughly 400 genotyped donors, over 80% were placed in the genetic ancestry cluster associated with self-reported Caucasian donors. In a later genetic analysis, genome-wide SNP genotypes for about 55% of the roughly 700 donors were used, and that subset was treated as a discovery cohort. All discovery cohort repertoires had been generated using a single sequencing platform. In an earlier analysis of about 590 of the donors, high-throughput TCR beta sequencing was used to judge whether each TCR beta V gene segment behaved as functional or pseudogenic. The study used immunosequencing to profile the T cell repertoires of several hundred subjects and linked those repertoires to cytomegalovirus serostatus.

The cohort was made up of 500 to 850 healthy bone marrow donors. All cohort members were sampled while nominally healthy, although unrecorded immune exposures were likely present. The donor was CMV seronegative and belonged to the group of 380 or so seronegative cohort members. Every donor gave a peripheral blood sample, and the peripheral blood mononuclear cells from that sample were used for TCR beta sequencing. The Qiagen DNeasy Blood Extraction Kit was used to extract genomic DNA from the blood cell samples. The germline V gene sets CDR1 to MNHNS and CDR2 to SASEGT. The CDR3 has 15 amino acids, counting the end cysteine and phenylalanine. Of the read, only the CDR3 DNA is kept; its 45 bases are in frame from base 1. Libraries were prepared through the immunoSEQ multiplex PCR assay. A mixture of 60 forward primers for TCR Vbeta segments and 13 reverse primers for TCR Jbeta segments was used in the multiplex PCR. Amplification of the CDR3 region of rearranged TCR beta genes was performed with a multiplex PCR assay on genomic DNA. On the Illumina HiSeq System, the amplified TCR beta libraries were sequenced as 87-base-pair reads. As for the original processing: Across the 640 or so repertoires, a later analysis counted about 81 million unique TCR beta chains, approximately 12 million of which were shared by at least two donors. To remove PCR and sequencing errors, raw reads were error-corrected and collapsed into unique sequences using a nearest-neighbor algorithm that merged closely related sequences. Alignment of CDR3 sequences to IMGT reference sequences was used to assign V, D and J gene segments. For a sequence to be retained, at least a six-nucleotide match to both a V gene segment and a J gene segment was required. A rearrangement counted as productive if the CDR3 had no stop codons and remained in frame with V and J, and every other rearrangement counted as non-productive. Following IMGT convention, CDR3 was defined as the stretch from the second conserved V-encoded cysteine to the conserved J-encoded phenylalanine. The earlier analysis of 500 to 750 of the donors excluded any sequence lacking an unambiguous match to a single V gene segment. An earlier analysis of a few hundred of the donors classified V segments as functional when productive rearrangements were above 56.7% and as segregating when the standard deviation between donors was above 5%. A statistical classification framework was built for diagnosing cytomegalovirus status from the catalog of TCR beta chain sequences. A later analysis assigned V and J genes by comparing TCR nucleotide sequences with IMGT/GENE-DB human TR gene sequences. The TCRdist pipeline was used in a later analysis to assign CDR3 sequences and most-parsimonious VDJ recombination scenarios. In a later analysis, each TCR beta chain was defined by its CDR3 amino acid sequence together with its V-gene family, and reads lacking a unique V-gene family were excluded. A later analysis removed 592 highly shared, low-generation-probability nucleotide sequences to deal with suspected cross-contamination and a sequencing artifact. In a later analysis, a clonal expansion index for each public chain was calculated from normalized within-repertoire ranks of inferred template counts. In a later analysis, generation probabilities were computed using a VDJ recombination model fitted to out-of-frame rearrangements, and the results were checked against IGoR. A later analysis scored TCR-TCR, TCR-HLA and TCR-CMV co-occurrence with hypergeometric tests, applying a repertoire-size bias correction to TCR pairs. To estimate false discovery rates, a later analysis permuted the HLA or CMV assignments 20 times. In a later analysis, co-occurring TCRs were grouped using DBSCAN, and TCRdist sequence similarity was added for clustering within HLA-allele-positive subsets. Co-occurrence clustering excluded repertoires with fewer than 30,000 or more than 120,000 public chains, plus five with anomalous nucleotide sharing. TCRdb obtained this table from immuneACCESS and retained in-frame rearrangements with V and J assigned. These tables miss some clones; where compared with another copy, unresolved V genes account for less than half of the shortfall, and the remainder is unexplained. For V, J and clone size, that table is used; D and trimming come from the DNA. The sample table contains 200,000 to 250,000 clones; only one count was recorded for approximately 78% of them. The biggest ten clones account for around 4% of the sample.

Beyond this particular receptor, the publication reports: Presence/absence analyses assumed roughly uniform sequencing depth across donors, an assumption that may not hold. In this cohort, only TCR beta chains were sequenced, and detectable features were limited by the absence of alpha or paired-chain data. Because the 87-base-pair reads could not distinguish some IMGT-functional V segments, including TRBV6-2 and TRBV6-3, those segments were excluded. Immune exposure information for the cohort was limited to CMV serostatus. While some public TCRs were present in many individuals, most TCR sequences turned up only very rarely across donors. Most CMV-associated TCR beta chains appeared to be HLA-restricted in a later analysis, and the HLA associations seemed to be driven largely by CMV exposure. Correlated functional status among segregating V segments might reflect linkage disequilibrium, but an unknown experimental factor could not be ruled out. According to a later analysis, parvovirus B19, influenza, CMV and Epstein-Barr virus appeared linked to several top co-occurrence clusters. In a later analysis, HLA-associated TCR beta chains showed more clonal expansion and lower generation probabilities than non-associated chains that were equally common. Assigning TCR associations to individual alleles was difficult when HLA alleles, especially DR and DQ, strongly co-occurred. A group of highly shared sequence variants was considered likely to be a technical artifact of the sequencing pipeline. Because HLA typing was unavailable for some donors at each locus, only the typed subset was used in association tests. Because counts were too low, about 15 rarely observed V segments, including chromosome 9 orphons, were left out of the earlier analysis of a few hundred of the donors. Specific HLA alleles were associated with some 15,000 TCR beta sequences at a false discovery rate of 0.05 in a later analysis. The authors suggested that the approach could potentially be generalized to other disease states and immunological phenotypes. In vitro tests confirmed that three of the cytomegalovirus-associated TCR beta chains recognize cytomegalovirus antigens. In the study, roughly 160 TCR beta chains were listed as associated with cytomegalovirus. Broadly in line with IMGT annotations, most TCR beta V segments showed up in productive rearrangements about 87% or about 30% of the time in an earlier analysis of some 590 of the donors. The classifier was reported to diagnose cytomegalovirus status with high specificity and sensitivity in both the original cohort and the validation cohort. According to a later genetic analysis, donors in an Asian-associated ancestry cluster had fewer N-insertions in productive TCRs than the roughly 660-donor mean. A further reported finding was that TCR beta sequences accurately predicted the HLA-A and HLA-B alleles for most subjects in the first cohort. In a later genetic analysis, a missense DCLRE1C variant was associated with V-gene and J-gene trimming of TCR beta chains, and the association was replicated in an independent cohort. In a later analysis, the rate of TCR association differed among HLA loci, with DRB1 alleles having the most associated TCRs and HLA-C alleles having the fewest.

For this clone: Its antigen is not yet known. One base away there is no much larger clone; base qualities are not given.

The sequence derives from a male donor in good health and CMV-seronegative. Sequenced material: PBMCs. The chain employs TRBV6-1 and TRBJ2-5, with 7 bases aligning to TRBD2. The tail of the sequence fits TRBJ2-7 better, so the J call may be wrong. The bases are TGTGCCAGTTCACTCAAAGCGGGAAAGGAACGCGAGCAGTACTTC. Its protein product is CASSLKAGKEREQYF.